This entry features one T cell receptor (beta chain) sequence. These data are taken from a study of blood T cell repertoires in COVID-19. Study-wide context: Sites across the United States, Italy and Spain contributed samples from acute and convalescent COVID-19. PBMCs, B-cell-depleted T cells, or T cells provided the cDNA or gDNA that made up the material.

The CDR3 has 17 amino acids. Germline-derived CDR1 and CDR2 are MDHEN and SYDVKM. Trimming removed 7 bases from V and 0 bases from J; junction bases left unmatched: 12. Original processing methods: By means of reference gene primer amplification, nucleated cell counts were estimated. TCRdb keeps only in-frame clones here, not all; method: immunoSEQ multiplex PCR. The V and J calls and clone size come from that table; D and trimming were worked out from the DNA. The sample lists 180,000 or so clones, 86% occurring once. The origin of this receptor is a man younger than 35 with acute or convalescent COVID-19. The V gene is TRBV28, the J gene TRBJ1-5, with TRBD1 matching 7 bases. Sequenced material: peripheral blood. DNA of the CDR3: TGTGCCAGCAAGCTCCCCGGGACAGCTTATAGCAATCAGCCCCAGCATTTT. Its protein product is CASKLPGTAYSNQPQHF.